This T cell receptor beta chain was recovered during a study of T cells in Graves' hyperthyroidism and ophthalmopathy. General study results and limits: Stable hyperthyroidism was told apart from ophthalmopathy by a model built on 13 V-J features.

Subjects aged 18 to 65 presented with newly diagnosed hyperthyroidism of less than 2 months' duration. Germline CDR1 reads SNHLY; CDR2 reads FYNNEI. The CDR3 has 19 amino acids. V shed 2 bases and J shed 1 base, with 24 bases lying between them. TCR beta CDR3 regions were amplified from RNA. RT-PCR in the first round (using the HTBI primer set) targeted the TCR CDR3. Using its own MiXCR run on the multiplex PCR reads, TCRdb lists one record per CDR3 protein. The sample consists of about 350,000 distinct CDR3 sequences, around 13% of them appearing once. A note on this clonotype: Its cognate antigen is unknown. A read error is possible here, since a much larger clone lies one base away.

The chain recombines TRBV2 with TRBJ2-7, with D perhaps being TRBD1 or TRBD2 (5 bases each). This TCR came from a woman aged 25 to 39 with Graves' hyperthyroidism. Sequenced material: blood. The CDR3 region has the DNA TGTGCCAGCAGTGAACCACCCCAGAGGGGCTCACGGGGATCCTACGAGCAGTACTTC. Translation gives CASSEPPQRGSRGSYEQYF.